The 8 T cell receptor beta chains reported below all come from one sample, sequenced in a study of shared clonotypes between healthy human individuals. Using immunoSEQ multiplex PCR, the repertoire was profiled, and TCRdb retains in-frame clones only, with some absent. Of roughly 2.6 million clones detected, roughly 92% appear once; the ten largest clones hold 0.14%. The specimen sequenced was naive CD4+ T cells sorted from blood. Subset noted: CD45RA+ positively selected. These receptors were taken from a man aged 18 to 35 in good health.

This chain links TRBV6-1 with TRBJ1-6; D remains ambiguous. Germline V gene sequence: CDR1 MNHNS, CDR2 SASEGT. CDR3 length: 14 amino acids. V lost 2 bases and J 9 bases, leaving 11 bases between the germline ends. Here the CDR3 DNA reads TGTGCCAGCAGTGAATCCTGGCAGGCTTCACCCCTCCACTTT. This translates into CASSESWQASPLHF.

V usage is TRBV30 and J usage is TRBJ1-5, with D tentatively TRBD1 (5 bases). CDR1 is GTSNPN, CDR2 SVGIG, per germline (reference sequence). This CDR3 is 16 amino acids long. V lost 0 bases to trimming and J lost 1 base, with 13 bases between them. The CDR3 nucleotides are TGTGCCTGGAGTGTAGTAGGGGCGCCGAGCAATCAGCCCCAGCATTTT. Residues: CAWSVVGAPSNQPQHF.

This CDR3 is CASSQAQDRGDEKLFF. The CDR3 coding sequence is TGCGCCAGCAGCCAAGCCCAGGACAGAGGGGATGAAAAACTGTTTTTT. The chain joins TRBV1 to TRBJ1-4; the table's D call TRBD1 went unverified against the DNA. TRBV1 is labeled a pseudogene. The CDR3 length is 16 residues.

The rearrangement links TRBV4-3 to TRBJ1-3; D remains unclear. V was trimmed by 4 bases and J by 1 base, leaving 8 bases between them. Germline CDR1 and CDR2: LGHNA and YSLEER. CDR3 length: 14 residues. CDR3 sequence reads: CASSPSISGNTIYF. The DNA for the CDR3 is TGCGCCAGCAGCCCATCAATATCTGGAAACACCATATATTTT.

The chain links TRBV7-8 to TRBJ2-4, with 9 bases lining up with TRBD1. CDR1 is SGHVS and CDR2 is FQNEAQ in the germline V gene. With 5 bases clipped from V and 0 bases from J, the junction kept 5 bases outside the gene matches. The CDR3 has 16 amino acids. The CDR3 bases are TGTGCCAGCAGCGGTAGGACAGGGGAAGCCAAAAACATTCAGTACTTC. This encodes CASSGRTGEAKNIQYF.

Concerning this clone itself: Other DNA variants within this sample encode the same CDR3. The chain joins TRBV6-5 to TRBJ1-1; D is ambiguous. The CDR3 loop spans 13 amino acids. Germline assignment: CDR1 MNHEY and CDR2 SVGAGI. V was shortened by 2 bases and J by 4 bases, with 8 bases between the two germline ends. The CDR3 is CASSYDGSTEAFF. The CDR3 DNA reads as TGTGCCAGCAGTTACGATGGGAGCACTGAAGCTTTCTTT.

This clone was detected a few times. The chain links TRBV7-9 to TRBJ1-4, with D possibly matching TRBD1 (6 bases). CDR3 length: 15 amino acids. Germline loops: CDR1 SEHNR, CDR2 FQNEAQ (reference sequence). With 3 bases removed from V and 10 bases from J, the gap between germline ends came to 18 bases. DNA for the CDR3: TGTGCCAGCAGCTTTCAAGGGGGGAACGGGGGAAAACTGTTTTTT. Protein sequence: CASSFQGGNGGKLFF.

This clone occurred once. The chain is built from TRBV5-1 and TRBJ1-1; possibly TRBD1 for D (5 bases). Germline CDR1 SGHRS, CDR2 YFSETQ. Trimming stripped 7 bases from V and 1 base from J, with 11 bases between. The CDR3 runs 13 residues. The DNA for the CDR3 is TGCGCCAGCGGAAAGGGGCAGAACACTGAAGCTTTCTTT. Translation: CASGKGQNTEAFF. Combining the CDR3 with reference TRBV5-1 and TRBJ1-1 gives the whole variable domain KAGVTQTPRYLIKTRGQQVTLSCSPISGHRSVSWYQQTPGQGLQFLFEYFSETQRNKGNFPGRFSGRQFSNSRSEMNVSTLELGDSALYLCASGKGQNTEAFFGQGTRLTVV.